This TCR beta chain emerged from a study of shared clonotypes between healthy human individuals. In the naive CD8 group, cells lacked CD45RO and were positively selected for CCR7, so terminally differentiated effector memory CD45RA+ cells were left out. Germline V gene sequence: CDR1 MDHEN, CDR2 SYDVKM. This CDR3 is 15 amino acids long. V was shortened by 5 bases and J by 2 bases, with 15 bases between the two germline ends. Assay: immunoSEQ multiplex PCR; the TCRdb copy retains only in-frame clones and omits some. The sample has around 2,000,000 clones; about 95% are singletons. This receptor was obtained from a man between 18 and 29 years old in good health. The material sequenced was naive CD8+ T cells sorted from blood. V is TRBV28 and J is TRBJ2-5; D is possibly TRBD2 (5 bases). The CDR3, as DNA: TGTGCCAGCAGTCCACCTCGGCCGGGGCAAGAGACCCAGTACTTC. Protein product: CASSPPRPGQETQYF.